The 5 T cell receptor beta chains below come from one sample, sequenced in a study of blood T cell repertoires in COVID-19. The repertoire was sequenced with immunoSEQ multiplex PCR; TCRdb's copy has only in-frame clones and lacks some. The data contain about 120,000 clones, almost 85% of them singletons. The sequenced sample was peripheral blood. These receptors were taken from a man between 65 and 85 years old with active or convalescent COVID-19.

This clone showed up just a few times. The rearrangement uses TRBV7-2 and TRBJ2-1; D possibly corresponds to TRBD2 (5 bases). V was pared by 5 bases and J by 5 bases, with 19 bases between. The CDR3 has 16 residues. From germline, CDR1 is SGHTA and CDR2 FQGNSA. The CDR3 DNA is TGTGCCAGCAGCCCCCAGGCCCGGGGTTTTGACAATGAGCAGTTCTTC. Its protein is CASSPQARGFDNEQFF.

In DNA, the CDR3 is TGTGCCAGCAGTTCGCAGGGACAGACCGCTGGAAACACCATATATTTT. Encoded protein: CASSSQGQTAGNTIYF. The chain has TRBV28 and TRBJ1-3, with TRBD1 matching over 7 bases. With V trimmed by 4 bases and J by 2 bases, 8 bases remained unmatched. The germline gives CDR1 MDHEN, CDR2 SYDVKM. CDR3 length equals 16 residues.

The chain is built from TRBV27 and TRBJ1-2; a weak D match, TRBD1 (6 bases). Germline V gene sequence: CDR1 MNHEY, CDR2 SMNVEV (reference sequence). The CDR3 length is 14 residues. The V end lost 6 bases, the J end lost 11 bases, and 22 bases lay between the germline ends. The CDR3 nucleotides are TGTGCCAGCAGCCAAAGGGGGGGCTCGCAGTTTTACACCTTC. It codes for CASSQRGGSQFYTF.

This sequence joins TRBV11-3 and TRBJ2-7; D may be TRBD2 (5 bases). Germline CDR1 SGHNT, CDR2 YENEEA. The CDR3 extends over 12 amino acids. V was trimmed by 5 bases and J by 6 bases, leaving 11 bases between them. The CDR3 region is CASSRLATEQYF. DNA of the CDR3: TGTGCCAGCAGCCGGCTAGCCACCGAGCAGTACTTC.

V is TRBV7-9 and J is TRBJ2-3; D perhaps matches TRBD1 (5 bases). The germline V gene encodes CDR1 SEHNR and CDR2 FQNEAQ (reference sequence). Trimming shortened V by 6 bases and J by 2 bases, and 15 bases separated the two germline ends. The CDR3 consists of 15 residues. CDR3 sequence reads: CASREVRAATDTQYF. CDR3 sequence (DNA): TGTGCCAGCAGAGAGGTCAGGGCGGCCACAGATACGCAGTATTTT.